This T cell receptor (beta chain) was identified during a study of T cell changes during pregnancy in multiple sclerosis. Repertoires were generated with immunoSEQ multiplex PCR, while TCRdb's copy carries only in-frame clones and drops some. The sample yields under 70,000 clones, around 90% seen once. With 0 bases removed from V and 8 bases from J, the gap between germline ends came to 10 bases. This CDR3 region has 14 residues. CDR1 is SGHTA and CDR2 is FQGTGA in the germline V gene. The chain couples TRBV7-3 to TRBJ2-2; D uncertain. This receptor was obtained from a female donor with multiple sclerosis, enrolled in a pregnancy study. The source material was CD4+ T cells from peripheral blood mononuclear cells, sampled in the first trimester of pregnancy. The CDR3 coding sequence is TGTGCCAGCAGCTTAACTAGCCGGAATGGGGAGCTGTTTTTT. Translating it yields CASSLTSRNGELFF. The entire variable domain, with the rest obtained from reference TRBV7-3 and TRBJ2-2, is as follows: GAGVSQTPSNKVTEKGKYVELRCDPISGHTALYWYRQSLGQGPEFLIYFQGTGAADDSGLPNDRFFAVRPEGSVSTLKIQRTERGDSAVYLCASSLTSRNGELFFGEGSRLTVL.